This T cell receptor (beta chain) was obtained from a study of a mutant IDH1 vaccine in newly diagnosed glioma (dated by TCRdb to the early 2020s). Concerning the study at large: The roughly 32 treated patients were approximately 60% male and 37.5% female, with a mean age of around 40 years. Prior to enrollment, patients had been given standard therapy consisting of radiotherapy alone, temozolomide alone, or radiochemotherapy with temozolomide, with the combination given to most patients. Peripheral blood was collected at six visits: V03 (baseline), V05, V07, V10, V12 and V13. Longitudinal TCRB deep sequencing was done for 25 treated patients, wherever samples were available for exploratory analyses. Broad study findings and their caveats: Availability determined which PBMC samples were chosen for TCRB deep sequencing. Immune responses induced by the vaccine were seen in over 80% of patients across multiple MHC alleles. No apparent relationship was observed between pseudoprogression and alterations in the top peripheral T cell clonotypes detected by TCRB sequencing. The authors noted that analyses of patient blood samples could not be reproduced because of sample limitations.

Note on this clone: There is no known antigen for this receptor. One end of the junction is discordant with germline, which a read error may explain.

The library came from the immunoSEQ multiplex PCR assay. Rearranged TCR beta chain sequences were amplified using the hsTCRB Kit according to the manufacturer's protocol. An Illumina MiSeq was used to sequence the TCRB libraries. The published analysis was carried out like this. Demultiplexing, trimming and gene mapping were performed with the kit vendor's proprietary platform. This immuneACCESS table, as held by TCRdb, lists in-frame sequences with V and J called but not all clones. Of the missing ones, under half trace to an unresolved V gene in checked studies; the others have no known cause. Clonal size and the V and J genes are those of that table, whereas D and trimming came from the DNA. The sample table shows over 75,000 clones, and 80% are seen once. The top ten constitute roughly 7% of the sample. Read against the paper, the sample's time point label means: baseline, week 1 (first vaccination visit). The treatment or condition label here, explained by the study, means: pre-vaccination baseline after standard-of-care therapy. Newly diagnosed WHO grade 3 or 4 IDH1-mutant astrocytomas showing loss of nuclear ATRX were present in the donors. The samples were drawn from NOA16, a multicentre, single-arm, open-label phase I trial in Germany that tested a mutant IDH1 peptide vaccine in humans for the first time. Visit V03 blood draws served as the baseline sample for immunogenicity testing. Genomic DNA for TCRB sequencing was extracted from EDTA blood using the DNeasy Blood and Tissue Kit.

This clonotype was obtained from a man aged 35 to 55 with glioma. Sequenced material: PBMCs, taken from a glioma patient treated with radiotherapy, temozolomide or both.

The CDR3 amino acid sequence is: CATRSDSNEQYF. The sequenced DNA is TGTGCCACCAGGTCAGACTCCAACGAGCAGTACTTC. This chain is built from TRBV15 and TRBJ2-7; the D gene identity is not certain. CDR1 and CDR2 are read off the germline V gene (reference sequence) as LNHNV and YYDKDF. CDR3 length: 12 amino acids, cysteine to phenylalanine. Here the CDR3 DNA is all that survives: 36 bases in frame from base 1.